This TCR beta chain was sequenced during a study of human T cells and chemical hapten exposure. There are 14 residues in the CDR3. Between the trimmed V and J ends, which lost 5 bases and 6 bases, there was a span of 14 bases. Germline-derived CDR1 and CDR2 are ENHRY and SYGVKD. Time point described: patch test 1, 2 weeks after DPC sensitization. Regarding treatment: therapeutic diphenylcyclopropenone sensitization with weekly scalp DPC. In every case, blood was obtained before the patch test was applied. Study-wide results and limits: Sensitizing with DPC caused no change in TCRs above 1 in 1000 frequency.

TCRdb redid the calling of the RACE reads with MiXCR, one entry per CDR3 protein. The repertoire includes about 57,000 distinct CDR3 sequences, 9.3% of them detected once, and 10% to 15% sits in the top ten. This clonotype was found a few times. Its antigen is currently unknown. This receptor was taken from a woman aged 40-49 years with alopecia areata. Some clones in this sample may be carry-over from other donors' samples. The V call is TRBV10-3, the J call TRBJ2-1; D assignment may be TRBD1 or TRBD2 (5 bases each). Source: whole blood, taken in connection with sensitization to the hapten diphenylcyclopropenone (DPC). CDR3 sequence: CAISWDGNGNEQFF. In nucleotides, the CDR3 is TGTGCCATCAGTTGGGACGGTAACGGCAATGAGCAGTTCTTC.